The present entry profiles one T cell receptor beta chain with its context. There is no known antigen for this receptor. Base qualities are not provided; no much larger clone lies one nucleotide away. These data belong to a study of cytomegalovirus exposure and HLA in healthy donors (dated by TCRdb to 2015 to 2018). About the full investigation: An earlier analysis of approximately 590 of the donors reported 250 to 350 Gb of sequence data and 100 million to 130 million unique TCR beta sequences from around 200 million T cells. An early release covering more than 500 HLA-typed donors comprised 250 to 350 gigabases of sequencing data and roughly 85 million unique TCR sequences. Of the roughly 400 genotyped donors, roughly 80% were placed in the genetic ancestry cluster associated with self-reported Caucasian donors. The study aimed to test whether signatures of past pathogen exposure could be identified by cataloging public T cell receptors. The study used immunosequencing to profile the T cell repertoires of approximately 630 subjects and linked those repertoires to cytomegalovirus serostatus. A separate validation cohort of more than 100 different subjects was used in addition to the 666-subject first cohort. To predict cytomegalovirus infection status, the study combined high-throughput TCR immunosequencing, statistical association of individual TCRs with disease status, and machine learning. A later analysis re-analyzed previously published TCR beta repertoires from several hundred donors and added high-resolution HLA genotyping to study TCR occurrence patterns. The later analysis used no new phenotypic data to find candidate immune exposures, relying instead on TCR beta sequences and their occurrence across donors. An earlier analysis of roughly 580 of the donors used high-throughput TCR beta sequencing to judge whether each TCR beta V gene segment behaved as functional or pseudogenic. Donor age, sex, ethnicity and CMV serostatus were collected together with the repertoire data. A later genetic analysis used genome-wide SNP genotypes for about 55% of the 666 donors, treating that subset as a discovery cohort. Every discovery cohort repertoire had been produced on one sequencing platform. HLA typing included class I and class II loci at four-digit resolution. Typing coverage varied by locus: roughly 620-640 donors for A, B, C, DRB1 and DQB1; some 520 for DQA1; over 600 for DPA1; approximately 450 for DPB1. About five DR-DQ haplotypes were handled as single units for association and clustering, since linkage in the cohort was strong. On average, 235,054 unique TCR beta nucleotide sequences were sequenced per donor among several hundred genotyped donors of the cohort, with roughly 18% of those sequences being non-productive. Results the study describes overall, beyond this receptor: Immune exposure information for the cohort was limited to CMV serostatus. Most TCR sequences were observed very rarely across donors, whereas some public TCRs were present in many individuals. Because the 87-base-pair reads could not distinguish some IMGT-functional V segments, including TRBV6-2 and TRBV6-3, those segments were excluded. A later analysis found that TCR association rates varied across HLA loci, with DRB1 alleles showing the most associated TCRs and HLA-C alleles the fewest. In both the original and validation cohorts, the classifier was reported to diagnose cytomegalovirus status with high specificity and sensitivity. An association between a missense DCLRE1C variant and V-gene and J-gene trimming of TCR beta chains was found in a later genetic analysis and replicated in an independent cohort. The cohort was sequenced for TCR beta chains only, and without alpha or paired-chain data the features that could be detected were limited. Because counts were too low, 15 or so rarely observed V segments, including chromosome 9 orphons, were excluded from the earlier analysis of 587 of the donors. Compared with the roughly 600-donor mean, donors in an Asian-associated ancestry cluster had fewer N-insertions in productive TCRs, according to a later genetic analysis. In an earlier analysis of more than 450 of the donors, most TCR beta V segments were observed in productive rearrangements about 87% or about 30% of the time, broadly matching IMGT annotations. Sequencing depth was assumed to be roughly uniform across donors in the presence/absence analyses, though that assumption may not hold. Linkage disequilibrium might explain the correlated functional status among segregating V segments, but an unknown experimental factor could not be ruled out. Specific HLA alleles were associated with 15,000 to 20,000 TCR beta sequences at a false discovery rate of 0.05 in a later analysis. It was suggested by the authors that the approach could potentially be generalized to other disease states and immunological phenotypes. In vitro tests confirmed that a few of the cytomegalovirus-associated TCR beta chains recognize cytomegalovirus antigens. A later analysis found that most CMV-associated TCR beta chains appeared HLA-restricted, with HLA associations seemingly driven largely by CMV exposure. A later analysis reported that several top co-occurrence clusters appeared linked to parvovirus B19, influenza, CMV and Epstein-Barr virus. A further reported finding was that TCR beta sequences accurately predicted the HLA-A and HLA-B alleles for most subjects in the first cohort. A cluster of highly shared sequence variants was judged likely to represent a technical artifact of the sequencing pipeline. Because HLA typing was missing for some donors at each locus, association tests included only the typed subset. The study gave a list of under 200 TCR beta chains associated with cytomegalovirus. In a later analysis, HLA-associated TCR beta chains were found to be more clonally expanded and to have lower generation probabilities than equally common non-associated chains. When HLA alleles, especially DR and DQ, strongly co-occurred, TCR associations were difficult to assign to individual alleles.

At the junction V is shortened by 4 bases and J by 0 bases, with 13 bases in between. The cysteine opens and the phenylalanine closes a CDR3 of 15 amino acids. The retained sequence is limited to the CDR3, 45 bases, with the frame set at the first base. For CDR1 and CDR2, the germline V gene lists SGHRS and YFSETQ. The cohort was made up of approximately 670 healthy bone marrow donors. At the time of sampling, every cohort member was nominally healthy, though immune exposures that went unrecorded were likely present. The donor tested CMV seronegative and was one of the 352 seronegative cohort members. A peripheral blood sample was collected from each donor, and TCR beta sequencing was performed on peripheral blood mononuclear cells. Genomic DNA was extracted from the blood cell samples with the Qiagen DNeasy Blood Extraction Kit. Library method: the immunoSEQ multiplex PCR assay. A mixture of 60 forward primers for TCR Vbeta segments and 13 reverse primers for TCR Jbeta segments was used in the multiplex PCR. The CDR3 region of rearranged TCR beta genes was amplified from genomic DNA by a multiplex PCR assay. The amplified TCR beta libraries were sequenced on the Illumina HiSeq System as 87-base-pair reads. As for the original processing: In a later analysis, 70 million to 95 million unique TCR beta chains were counted across the roughly 610 repertoires, and some 10 million of these chains were shared by at least two donors. Raw reads were error-corrected and collapsed into unique sequences by a nearest-neighbor algorithm in which closely related sequences were merged to remove PCR and sequencing errors. V, D and J gene segments were assigned by aligning CDR3 sequences to IMGT reference sequences. For a sequence to be retained, a match of at least six nucleotides was required to both a V gene segment and a J gene segment. Rearrangements were called productive when the CDR3 lacked stop codons and stayed in frame with V and J; all others were non-productive. CDR3 was defined by IMGT convention, running from the second conserved V-encoded cysteine to the conserved J-encoded phenylalanine. The earlier analysis of approximately 500 of the donors excluded sequences that lacked an unambiguous match to a single V gene segment. An earlier analysis of 587 of the donors called V segments functional above 56.7% productive rearrangements and segregating when the between-donor standard deviation exceeded 5%. A statistical classification framework was developed to diagnose cytomegalovirus status using the catalog of TCR beta chain sequences. A later analysis assigned V and J genes by comparing TCR nucleotide sequences with IMGT/GENE-DB human TR gene sequences. Using the TCRdist pipeline, a later analysis assigned CDR3 sequences along with most-parsimonious VDJ recombination scenarios. In a later analysis, each TCR beta chain was defined by its CDR3 amino acid sequence together with its V-gene family, and reads lacking a unique V-gene family were excluded. A later analysis removed 550 to 650 highly shared, low-generation-probability nucleotide sequences to deal with suspected cross-contamination and a sequencing artifact. A later analysis calculated a clonal expansion index for each public chain from normalized within-repertoire ranks of inferred template counts. A later analysis computed generation probabilities with a VDJ recombination model fitted to out-of-frame rearrangements, and checked the results against IGoR. In a later analysis, TCR-TCR, TCR-HLA and TCR-CMV co-occurrence was scored with hypergeometric tests, and a repertoire-size bias correction was applied to TCR pairs. A later analysis estimated false discovery rates by permuting HLA or CMV assignments 20 times. In a later analysis, co-occurring TCRs were grouped using DBSCAN, with TCRdist sequence similarity added in when clustering inside HLA-allele-positive subsets. Repertoires with fewer than 30,000 or more than 120,000 public chains were left out of co-occurrence clustering, as were about five repertoires with anomalous nucleotide sharing. In TCRdb, the immuneACCESS table is reduced to in-frame sequences with V and J assigned. These tables do not hold every clone; where another copy was compared, an unresolved V gene accounts for under half, and the others remain unexplained. Clone size and the V and J calls come from that table; the DNA yielded D and trimming. Here the sample has over 150,000 clones; 80% occur a single time. About 2% of the sample belongs to the ten largest clones.

The chain employs TRBV5-1 and TRBJ1-1; TRBD1 could be the D gene, as 5 bases match. This receptor was taken from a male donor in good health and CMV-seronegative. The material sequenced was PBMCs. The CDR3 in this case is CASSPGHNLNTEAFF. The sequenced DNA is TGCGCCAGCAGCCCCGGACACAACCTGAACACTGAAGCTTTCTTT.